A selection of T cell receptor beta chains follows, all from one sample in a study of blood T cell repertoires in COVID-19. Sequencing was performed with immunoSEQ multiplex PCR; in TCRdb, only in-frame clones are kept and a portion is missing. The repertoire has about 310,000 clones, nearly 90% of them found once; the top ten carry around 4.3%. Sequencing was done on a sample of PBMCs or T cells enriched from blood (not recorded which). The receptors were gathered from a young woman with acute COVID-19. Each CDR3 is given with its conserved first and last residue. A D gene is named only where the DNA matches it firmly. Clone size, where shown, is once, few, many, or a class for clones that have expanded.

TRBV11-2	TRBD1	-	TRBJ2-7	CASRLRDSRLYEQYF	TGTGCCAGCAGACTCCGGGACAGTAGACTTTACGAGCAGTACTTC
TRBV7-3	TRBD1	-	TRBJ2-6	CASARTGTGANVLTF	TGTGCCAGCGCACGGACAGGGACCGGGGCCAACGTCCTGACTTTC
TRBV12-3/TRBV12-4	-	-	TRBJ1-2	CASSFSGTHGYTF	TGTGCCAGCAGTTTCTCTGGGACACATGGCTACACCTTC
TRBV6-4	-	-	TRBJ2-1	CASSSKTGYEQFF	TGTGCCAGCAGTTCGAAGACAGGATATGAGCAGTTCTTC
TRBV28	TRBD2	-	TRBJ2-7	CASSSFGGRPYEQYF	TGTGCCAGCAGCTCCTTTGGCGGGAGGCCCTACGAGCAGTACTTC
TRBV5-1	-	-	TRBJ2-5	CASSPDWEETQYF	TGCGCCAGCAGCCCGGACTGGGAAGAGACCCAGTACTTC
TRBV6-1	-	-	TRBJ2-7	CASSEHHEGVTSYEQYF	TGTGCCAGCAGTGAACACCACGAGGGGGTCACCTCCTACGAGCAGTACTTC
TRBV19	-	-	TRBJ1-6	CASSIRLFKQTNSPLHF	TGTGCCAGTAGTATCCGACTCTTTAAGCAAACTAATTCACCCCTCCACTTT
TRBV11-2	-	-	TRBJ1-5	CASSLGPNQPQHF	TGTGCCAGCAGCTTAGGGCCGAATCAGCCCCAGCATTTT
TRBV19	-	-	TRBJ1-5	CASSTFSGARQPQHF	TGTGCCAGTAGTACCTTCTCAGGGGCTAGGCAGCCCCAGCATTTT
TRBV2	TRBD2	-	TRBJ2-1	CASSVGLAGSNEQFF	TGTGCCAGCAGTGTGGGACTAGCGGGTTCGAATGAGCAGTTCTTC
TRBV15	-	-	TRBJ1-4	CATRLKGFSNEKLFF	TGTGCCACCAGGTTAAAGGGGTTTAGTAATGAAAAACTGTTTTTT
TRBV5-8	TRBD1	-	TRBJ1-1	CASSLGDRAHMNTEAFF	TGTGCCAGCAGCTTGGGGGACAGGGCTCACATGAACACTGAAGCTTTCTTT
TRBV6-5	TRBD2	-	TRBJ2-3	CASSYVSGSTDTQYF	TGTGCCAGCAGTTACGTTAGCGGGAGCACAGATACGCAGTATTTT
TRBV28	TRBD2	once	TRBJ2-1	CASSSLAGDHNEQFF	TGTGCCAGCAGCTCACTAGCGGGAGACCACAATGAGCAGTTCTTC
TRBV11-1	-	once	TRBJ2-7	CASSLGTYEQYF	TGTGCCAGCAGCTTAGGTACCTACGAGCAGTACTTC
TRBV3-1/TRBV3-2	TRBD2	-	TRBJ2-1	CASSQAGGSREQFF	TGTGCCAGCAGCCAAGCGGGAGGGTCTCGAGAGCAGTTCTTC
TRBV9	-	-	TRBJ1-1	CASSPLWGRNTEAFF	TGTGCCAGCAGCCCCCTATGGGGCAGAAACACTGAAGCTTTCTTT
TRBV4-1	TRBD1	once	TRBJ1-2	CASSRGGQGSPYGYTF	TGCGCCAGCAGCCGGGGGGGACAGGGATCTCCCTATGGCTACACCTTC
TRBV15	TRBD1	-	TRBJ2-7	CATSRGTGSSYEQYF	TGTGCCACCAGCCGAGGGACAGGGAGCTCCTACGAGCAGTACTTC
TRBV5-1	TRBD1	-	TRBJ1-3	CASSSGGTASGNTIYF	TGCGCCAGCAGCTCGGGGGGGACAGCCTCTGGAAACACCATATATTTT
TRBV5-1	TRBD2	-	TRBJ2-3	CASSLASGRTDTQYF	TGCGCCAGCAGCTTGGCCAGCGGGAGAACAGATACGCAGTATTTT
TRBV7-7	-	-	TRBJ2-7	CASSQDRSGEQYF	TGTGCTAGCAGCCAAGACAGGTCTGGGGAGCAGTACTTC
TRBV9	TRBD2	-	TRBJ2-5	CASSVAASGEGGKGTQYF	TGTGCCAGCAGCGTAGCTGCTAGCGGGGAGGGGGGAAAGGGGACCCAGTACTTC
TRBV20-1	-	-	TRBJ2-5	CSASGGRETQYF	TGCAGTGCTAGTGGGGGGCGGGAGACCCAGTACTTC
TRBV6-5	TRBD2	-	TRBJ2-7	CASSYSLAEEQYF	TGTGCCAGCAGTTACTCCCTAGCGGAAGAGCAGTACTTC
TRBV29-1	TRBD2	-	TRBJ2-1	CSVTPAGLAVKSSYNEQFF	TGCAGCGTCACACCCGCGGGACTAGCGGTTAAGAGCTCCTACAATGAGCAGTTCTTC
TRBV28	-	once	TRBJ1-2	CASSSGQLLSRGYTF	TGTGCCAGCAGTTCCGGACAGCTACTATCGAGGGGCTACACCTTC
TRBV27	-	once	TRBJ2-3	CASRLDGQGGTDTQYF	TGTGCCAGCAGACTCGACGGTCAGGGTGGCACAGATACGCAGTATTTT
TRBV4-1	TRBD1	-	TRBJ1-1	CASSQEPGQGAIHTEAFF	TGCGCCAGCAGCCAAGAACCCGGACAGGGGGCGATTCACACTGAAGCTTTCTTT
TRBV28	TRBD1	-	TRBJ1-2	CASSDRGKGYGYTF	TGTGCCAGCAGTGACAGGGGGAAAGGCTATGGCTACACCTTC
TRBV6-5	-	once	TRBJ1-4	CASSSTASNEKLFF	TGTGCCAGCAGTAGCACAGCCTCTAATGAAAAACTGTTTTTT
TRBV7-6	TRBD2	-	TRBJ2-3	CASSLEASGTTDTQYF	TGTGCCAGCAGCTTAGAGGCTAGCGGGACCACAGATACGCAGTATTTT
TRBV24-1	-	-	TRBJ2-1	CATSDLPGRGFNEQFF	TGTGCCACCAGTGATTTGCCAGGTAGGGGGTTCAATGAGCAGTTCTTC
TRBV10-2	TRBD2	once	TRBJ2-1	CASSELAGSYNEQFF	TGCGCCAGCAGTGAACTAGCGGGGTCCTACAATGAGCAGTTCTTC
TRBV18	-	-	TRBJ2-1	CASSSRLLEDEQFF	TGTGCCAGCTCCTCCCGCCTACTCGAGGATGAGCAGTTCTTC
TRBV7-9	-	-	TRBJ1-2	CASSFLQSSGYTF	TGTGCCAGCAGCTTCCTACAGAGCTCTGGCTACACCTTC
TRBV28	-	-	TRBJ2-7	CASSLKTLDAYEQYF	TGTGCCAGCAGTTTAAAGACTTTAGACGCCTACGAGCAGTACTTC
TRBV5-1	-	-	TRBJ2-7	CASSQRGSYEQYF	TGCGCCAGCAGCCAACGGGGGAGCTACGAGCAGTACTTC
TRBV11-2	-	-	TRBJ1-2	CASSAGRENYGYTF	TGTGCCAGCAGCGCGGGACGGGAGAACTATGGCTACACCTTC
TRBV30	-	-	TRBJ2-7	CAWSVHLTYEQYF	TGTGCCTGGAGTGTACACCTTACCTACGAGCAGTACTTC
TRBV5-1	-	-	TRBJ2-1	CASARDIGPNEQFF	TGCGCCAGCGCACGGGACATTGGTCCCAATGAGCAGTTCTTC